A single sample gave rise to the 11 T cell receptor beta chains below, sequenced in a study of shared clonotypes between healthy human individuals. TCRdb's copy holds only in-frame clones and misses some; the assay was immunoSEQ multiplex PCR. The sample has approximately 500,000 clones, roughly 80% seen once; the top ten hold 12%. Sequenced input: PBMCs. Receptors originate from a woman aged 40 to 50 in good health. Some clones in this sample may be carry-over from other donors' samples.

Here the CDR3 DNA reads TGTGCCAGCAGCAAAGGTGGGGGAAATGAAAAACTGTTTTTT. Amino acids: CASSKGGGNEKLFF. The chain uses TRBV21-1 and TRBJ1-4. TRBV21-1 is noted as a pseudogene. The CDR3 consists of 14 residues.

This clone appeared many times. The V call is TRBV5-1, the J call TRBJ2-1, with a possible D match to TRBD2 (6 bases). Germline-derived CDR1 and CDR2 are SGHRS and YFSETQ. This CDR3 spans 15 amino acids. V was shortened by 2 bases and J by 3 bases, with 12 bases between the two germline ends. CDR3 nucleotide sequence: TGCGCCAGCAGCTTTCGACTAGATAGCTACAATGAGCAGTTCTTC. Its translation: CASSFRLDSYNEQFF.

The chain employs TRBV5-4 and TRBJ2-5; D is unclear. This CDR3 has 14 amino acids. The germline gives CDR1 SGHNT, CDR2 YYREEE (reference sequence). V was cut by 0 bases and J by 2 bases, with 8 bases left in between. The CDR3 coding sequence is TGTGCCAGCAGCTTGGGGCGGTCACAAGAGACCCAGTACTTC. Protein: CASSLGRSQETQYF.

This clone was seen a single time. The CDR3 region has the DNA TGTGCCTGGAGTGTAGCGTTTATAGGTAACACTGAAGCTTTCTTT. As protein: CAWSVAFIGNTEAFF. The V call is TRBV30, the J call TRBJ1-1; D is undetermined. Germline V gene sequence: CDR1 GTSNPN, CDR2 SVGIG (reference sequence). V was cut by 0 bases and J by 2 bases, with 13 bases left in between. The length of the CDR3 is 15 residues. Drawing the rest from reference TRBV30 and TRBJ1-1, the complete variable domain is SQTIHQWPATLVQPVGSPLSLECTVEGTSNPNLYWYRQAAGRGLQLLFYSVGIGQISSEVPQNLSASRPQDRQFILSSKKLLLSDSGFYLCAWSVAFIGNTEAFFGQGTRLTVV.

The chain recombines TRBV30 with TRBJ2-7; D is uncertain. The CDR3 sequence is 11 residues long. Germline lookup yields CDR1 GTSNPN and CDR2 SVGIG (reference sequence). Trimming stripped 5 bases from V and 4 bases from J, with 9 bases between. The CDR3 protein is CAWGSTYEQYF. Written as DNA, the CDR3 is TGTGCCTGGGGATCGACGTACGAGCAGTACTTC. Full variable domain (outside the CDR3, taken from reference TRBV30 and TRBJ2-7): SQTIHQWPATLVQPVGSPLSLECTVEGTSNPNLYWYRQAAGRGLQLLFYSVGIGQISSEVPQNLSASRPQDRQFILSSKKLLLSDSGFYLCAWGSTYEQYFGPGTRLTVT.

J is TRBJ1-2 and V is TRBV14; D unresolved. The germline V gene has CDR1 SGHDN and CDR2 FVKESK. The CDR3 runs 15 residues. The V and J ends lost 0 bases and 8 bases respectively, with 16 bases between them. The DNA of the CDR3 is TGTGCCAGCAGCCAAGACCAAGTAGCGGGTCGGGGCTACACCTTC. It yields the protein CASSQDQVAGRGYTF.

The J gene is TRBJ2-7, the V gene TRBV29-1; 9 nucleotides align to TRBD2. This CDR3 comprises 14 residues. The V and J ends lost 2 bases and 6 bases, in that order; junction bases with no gene match: 8. Germline V gene lookup returns CDR1 SQVTM and CDR2 ANQGSEA. For the CDR3, the DNA is TGCAGCGTTGAAATTAGCGGGAGACGGGCCGAGCAGTACTTC. This translates into CSVEISGRRAEQYF.

V gene TRBV6-1 combines with J gene TRBJ2-7, with 8 bases aligning to TRBD1. Germline CDR1 reads MNHNS; CDR2 reads SASEGT. The CDR3 is made up of 15 amino acids. V gave up 4 bases and J gave up 0 bases; unmatched junction bases: 5. This CDR3 is CASSARTGSSYEQYF. The CDR3 DNA reads as TGTGCCAGCAGTGCCCGGACAGGGAGCTCCTACGAGCAGTACTTC.

This chain uses TRBV7-9 with TRBJ2-5; 10 nucleotides match TRBD2. The CDR3 loop spans 18 amino acids. In germline, CDR1 is SEHNR, CDR2 FQNEAQ (reference sequence). V was clipped by 3 bases and J by 2 bases; unmatched bases: 12. This chain's CDR3 is CASSLRSGRARGQETQYF. CDR3 sequence (DNA): TGTGCCAGCAGCTTGAGGAGCGGGAGGGCTCGGGGGCAAGAGACCCAGTACTTC.

The chain has TRBV7-2 and TRBJ2-5; 8 bases are a match to TRBD2. Germline V gene data show CDR1 as SGHTA and CDR2 as FQGNSA. This CDR3 is built from 15 residues. The V segment lost 5 bases and the J segment 3 bases; nucleotides outside the gene matches: 8. CDR3 in DNA: TGTGCCAGCAGCCCCAATCCGGGAGGGGAAGAGACCCAGTACTTC. This codes for CASSPNPGGEETQYF.

This chain connects TRBV5-6 to TRBJ2-3; D is perhaps TRBD1 or TRBD2 (5 bases each). The germline V gene encodes CDR1 SGHDT and CDR2 YYEEEE. CDR3 size: 13 residues. The V end lost 4 bases, the J end lost 6 bases, and 12 bases lay between the germline ends. CDR3 sequence (DNA): TGTGCCAGCAGCCACCAGGGACCTGATACGCAGTATTTT. Translating it yields CASSHQGPDTQYF.